One sample yielded the 14 T cell receptor beta chains listed below, sequenced in a study of a mutant IDH1 vaccine in newly diagnosed glioma. The sample's time point: week 35, safety follow-up. A 20-mer mutant IDH1 peptide at 300 ug was injected subcutaneously with topical imiquimod. Their antigen targets remain unknown. Assay used: immunoSEQ multiplex PCR; TCRdb lists only in-frame clones, some missing. The data contain tens of thousands of clones, roughly 74% of them singletons. This material consisted of PBMCs, taken from a glioma patient whose treatment included an IDH1 peptide vaccine. These receptors originate from a man aged 50 or older with glioma.

The V gene is TRBV27, the J gene TRBJ2-1; 12 bases are a match to TRBD2. The CDR3 is made up of 18 amino acids. Trimming removed 5 bases from V and 4 bases from J; junction bases left unmatched: 12. Per germline, CDR1 MNHEY and CDR2 SMNVEV (reference sequence). This CDR3 reads CASSTYGLAGTLYNEQFF. The CDR3 DNA follows: TGTGCCAGCAGTACCTATGGACTAGCGGGGACCTTATACAATGAGCAGTTCTTC.

The chain couples TRBV18 to TRBJ2-2; 7 bases line up with TRBD1. Losses at the gene ends were 8 bases for V and 4 bases for J; bases not matched to a gene: 7. This CDR3 is 14 amino acids long. CDR1 and CDR2 from the germline V gene are KGHSH and LQKENI. CDR3 in amino acids: CASPRGNLTGELFF. The DNA for the CDR3 is TGTGCCAGCCCCAGGGGGAACCTCACCGGGGAGCTGTTTTTT.

This clone was detected once. The J gene is TRBJ2-1, the V gene TRBV7-9; the D call may be TRBD1 or TRBD2 (5 bases each). Germline-derived CDR1 and CDR2 are SEHNR and FQNEAQ (reference sequence). The V gene lost 2 bases and the J gene lost 10 bases, with 12 bases spanning the gap. The CDR3 is made up of 13 amino acids. CDR3 DNA: TGTGCCAGCAGCTTAACGACCGGGGACGAGCAGTTCTTC. Encoded protein: CASSLTTGDEQFF.

The chain uses TRBV4-2 and TRBJ1-1; TRBD1 is a possible D gene (6 bases). Germline values: CDR1 LGHNA, CDR2 YNFKEQ. V was shortened by 2 bases and J by 6 bases, with 10 bases between the two germline ends. The CDR3 has 13 amino acids. CDR3 region: CASSQSRGSEAFF. The CDR3 nucleotides are TGTGCCAGCAGCCAATCCAGGGGCTCTGAAGCTTTCTTT.

The V and J genes are TRBV5-4 and TRBJ2-1, with D uncertain. There are 13 residues in the CDR3. Germline CDR1 and CDR2: SGHNT and YYREEE (reference sequence). V was cut by 6 bases and J by 2 bases, with 9 bases left in between. CDR3 sequence: CASTHRTYNEQFF. The CDR3 DNA reads as TGTGCCAGCACCCACCGAACCTACAATGAGCAGTTCTTC.

The rearrangement uses TRBV14 and TRBJ1-4; no clear D. Per germline, CDR1 SGHDN and CDR2 FVKESK. The CDR3 contains 19 residues. Trimming removed 0 bases at V and 0 bases at J, with 17 bases between. CDR3 in DNA: TGTGCCAGCAGCCAAGAATCCGTGACCAGAGATTCAACTAATGAAAAACTGTTTTTT. Its translation is CASSQESVTRDSTNEKLFF.

With respect to this clone: The same CDR3 can be traced to other DNA sequences in this sample. The chain combines TRBV6-5 with TRBJ1-5; unclear D gene. V shed 2 bases and J shed 4 bases, with 6 bases lying between them. From germline, CDR1 is MNHEY and CDR2 SVGAGI. CDR3 length: 13 amino acids. CDR3 coding DNA: TGTGCCAGCAGTTACGGGCCTAATCAGCCCCAGCATTTT. This translates into CASSYGPNQPQHF.

The CDR3 nucleotides are TGCAGGACGGGAGGGCCCCTGAGCACAGATACGCAGTATTTT. Translating it yields CRTGGPLSTDTQYF. The V call is TRBV29-1, the J call TRBJ2-3; 8 nucleotides line up with TRBD2. Germline CDR1 and CDR2: SQVTM and ANQGSEA. There are 14 residues in the CDR3.

In its sample, this clone was seen many times. The chain uses TRBV28 and TRBJ1-3; D remains ambiguous. Germline V CDR1 and CDR2: MDHEN, SYDVKM. V lost 5 bases to trimming and J lost 4 bases, with 12 bases between them. The CDR3 is made up of 14 amino acids. CDR3 nucleotides: TGTGCCAGCAGTCCCCCGGTTAGGGGAAACACCATATATTTT. Protein product: CASSPPVRGNTIYF.

The V gene is TRBV20-1, the J gene TRBJ2-1, with a tentative D call TRBD1 (6 bases). Trimming stripped 5 bases from V and 10 bases from J, with 12 bases between. CDR1 DFQATT and CDR2 SNEGSKA come from the germline V gene (reference sequence). This CDR3 contains 11 residues. Written as DNA, the CDR3 is TGCAGTGCTTTACAGGGAAAGGAGCAGTTCTTC. Amino acids: CSALQGKEQFF.

This chain joins TRBV9 and TRBJ2-3, with D tentatively TRBD2 (5 bases). V was pared by 0 bases and J by 8 bases, with 13 bases between. Germline V gene data show CDR1 as SGDLS and CDR2 as YYNGEE. CDR3 length: 14 residues. The CDR3: CASSVVSEEGTQYF. In DNA, the CDR3 is TGTGCCAGCAGCGTAGTTAGCGAGGAAGGTACGCAGTATTTT.

This chain joins TRBV18 and TRBJ1-3; 10 nucleotides agree with TRBD1. CDR3 length equals 14 residues. The V gene end was trimmed by 8 bases and the J gene end by 0 bases; junction bases not matched to a gene: 1. The germline CDR1 and CDR2 sequences are KGHSH and LQKENI. In nucleotides, the CDR3 is TGTGCCAGCGGGACAGGGGCCTCTGGAAACACCATATATTTT. Encoded protein: CASGTGASGNTIYF.

The gene calls are TRBV30 and TRBJ1-1; D is ambiguous. This CDR3 has 11 amino acids. V gave up 2 bases and J gave up 7 bases, with 8 bases separating them. CDR1 GTSNPN and CDR2 SVGIG come from the germline V gene (reference sequence). This CDR3 reads CAWSSGLEAFF. The CDR3, as DNA: TGTGCCTGGAGTAGCGGCCTTGAAGCTTTCTTT.

The V gene is TRBV5-5, the J gene TRBJ2-2, with 8 bases that match TRBD1. The germline V gene has CDR1 SGHKS and CDR2 YYEKEE (reference sequence). There are 19 residues in the CDR3. J was trimmed by 1 base and V by 0 bases; bases with no gene match: 11. The DNA for the CDR3 is TGTGCCAGCAGCTTGGGACCGGGACAGGCAATCAAGAACACCGGGGAGCTGTTTTTT. It is translated as CASSLGPGQAIKNTGELFF.